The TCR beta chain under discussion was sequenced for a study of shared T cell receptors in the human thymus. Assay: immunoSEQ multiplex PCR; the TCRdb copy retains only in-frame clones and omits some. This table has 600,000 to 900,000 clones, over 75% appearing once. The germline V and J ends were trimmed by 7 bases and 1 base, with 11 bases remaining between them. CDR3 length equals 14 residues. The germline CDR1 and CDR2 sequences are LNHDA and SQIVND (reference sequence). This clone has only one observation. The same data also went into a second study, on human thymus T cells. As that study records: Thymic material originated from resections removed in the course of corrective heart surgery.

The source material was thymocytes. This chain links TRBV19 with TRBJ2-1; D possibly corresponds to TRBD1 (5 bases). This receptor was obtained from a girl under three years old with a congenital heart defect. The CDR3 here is CASIDSNSYNEQFF. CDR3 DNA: TGTGCCAGTATTGACAGCAATTCCTACAATGAGCAGTTCTTC.